This T cell receptor (beta chain) was sequenced for a study of blood T cells in healthy people across ages. A second about 7 to 11 cycle PCR used barcoded and J-beta primers. TCRdb used MiXCR to reprocess the 5' RACE reads, holding one entry per CDR3 protein. Of some 1.5 million distinct CDR3 sequences in the sample, 35% to 45% are singletons; the top ten hold roughly 3.7%. This clonotype has more than one count but fewer than ten. Isolated PBMCs totaled at least 6 million in each sample. The sequence was obtained from a woman aged 18-29 years in good health. Sequences were obtained from blood.

The DNA for the CDR3 is TGCAGCATCCGGGACAGAGGCACAGATACGCAGTATTTT. Translated: CSIRDRGTDTQYF. This rearrangement joins TRBV29-1 to TRBJ2-3, with 7 nucleotides matching TRBD1. Trimming cost V 8 bases and J 1 base; bases outside gene matches: 6. Germline V CDR1 and CDR2: SQVTM, ANQGSEA. CDR3 length: 13 amino acids.